A single sample is the source of the 22 T cell receptor beta chains below, sequenced in a study of blood T cell repertoires in COVID-19 (dated by TCRdb to the early 2020s). To prepare the library, the immunoSEQ multiplex PCR assay was applied. As stored in TCRdb, this immuneACCESS dataset retains in-frame rearrangements with V and J assigned. A fraction of the clones does not appear; measured against another copy, unresolved V genes explain less than half of the discrepancy, and the remainder lacks a known reason. The sample yields about 250,000 clones; about 90% were counted once. The ten top clones hold 2.5% to 4% of the sample. Sequenced sample: PBMCs or T cells enriched from blood (not recorded which). These receptors came from a woman in her thirties or forties who had been exposed to COVID-19.

V is TRBV7-2 and J is TRBJ2-3; 8 nucleotides match TRBD1. V shed 7 bases and J 3 bases; nucleotides not matched to a gene: 9. The V gene's germline CDR1 is SGHTA and CDR2 FQGNSA. This CDR3 is built from 15 residues. This CDR3 reads CASNQDRGGTDTQYF. The CDR3 coding sequence is TGTGCCAGCAACCAAGACAGGGGCGGGACAGATACGCAGTATTTT.

The chain combines TRBV5-8 with TRBJ1-1; D possibly corresponds to TRBD1 (5 bases). Trimming pared 6 bases from V and 0 bases from J, leaving 15 bases between. The CDR3 consists of 15 residues. Per germline, CDR1 SGHTS and CDR2 YDEGEE. The CDR3 region has the DNA TGTGCCAGCATACCGTTGACAGTTATGAACACTGAAGCTTTCTTT. Translated: CASIPLTVMNTEAFF.

V usage is TRBV5-1 and J usage is TRBJ1-2, with D possibly matching TRBD1 (6 bases). The germline CDR1 and CDR2 sequences are SGHRS and YFSETQ. V lost 0 bases, J lost 4 bases, and 16 bases lay in between. The CDR3 contains 16 residues. The CDR3 nucleotides are TGCGCCAGCAGCTTGGGGACAGCTCAACCAAGCTATGGCTACACCTTC. It encodes CASSLGTAQPSYGYTF.

Only one count was recorded for this clone. V is TRBV19 and J is TRBJ1-1; D unclear. Trimming took off 3 bases at V and 1 base at J, with 9 bases between the two ends. The CDR3 covers 14 residues. Germline CDR1 reads LNHDA; CDR2 reads SQIVND (reference sequence). The CDR3 reads CASSIGQSNTEAFF. The CDR3 DNA sequence: TGTGCCAGTAGTATTGGGCAGTCGAACACTGAAGCTTTCTTT. The whole variable domain, remainder taken from reference TRBV19 and TRBJ1-1, is DGGITQSPKYLFRKEGQNVTLSCEQNLNHDAMYWYRQDPGQGLRLIYYSQIVNDFQKGDIAEGYSVSREKKESFPLTVTSAQKNPTAFYLCASSIGQSNTEAFFGQGTRLTVV.

The chain uses TRBV10-3 and TRBJ1-4; D might be TRBD1 (5 bases). Germline V gene sequence: CDR1 ENHRY, CDR2 SYGVKD. The CDR3 extends over 15 amino acids. V was shortened by 0 bases and J by 8 bases, with 13 bases between the two germline ends. The CDR3 nucleotides are TGTGCCATCAGTGAGTCCGGGGGGTATTCGGAAAAACTGTTTTTT. Its protein is CAISESGGYSEKLFF.

The V call is TRBV4-3, the J call TRBJ2-2, with 9 nucleotides matching TRBD2. Germline CDR1 reads LGHNA; CDR2 reads YSLEER. Germline trimming cut 2 bases from V and 3 bases from J; bases unmatched to any gene: 4. This CDR3 has 16 residues. CDR3 sequence: CASSQPGLAYTGELFF. The DNA for the CDR3 is TGCGCCAGCAGCCAACCGGGACTAGCTTACACCGGGGAGCTGTTTTTT.

The genes are TRBV7-2 and TRBJ2-3; TRBD2 agrees at 12 bases. The length of the CDR3 is 17 residues. Losses at the gene ends were 5 bases for V and 9 bases for J; bases not matched to a gene: 15. The germline gives CDR1 SGHTA, CDR2 FQGNSA. The chain's CDR3 is CASSPQLAGGWSGTQYF. The CDR3 coding sequence is TGTGCCAGCAGCCCCCAACTAGCGGGGGGATGGAGTGGAACGCAGTATTTT.

This rearrangement joins TRBV5-6 to TRBJ2-5; D is unresolved. Trimming removed 4 bases at V and 2 bases at J, with 9 bases between. In germline, CDR1 is SGHDT, CDR2 YYEEEE. This CDR3 region has 13 residues. CDR3 amino acids: CASSLRVQETQYF. The CDR3 DNA reads TGTGCCAGCAGCCTACGGGTTCAAGAGACCCAGTACTTC.

This clone has a single count. V gene TRBV7-8 combines with J gene TRBJ1-2; tentative D call: TRBD1 (5 bases). This CDR3 region has 13 residues. Trimming removed 6 bases at V and 4 bases at J, with 12 bases between. CDR1 and CDR2 from the germline V gene are SGHVS and FQNEAQ. CDR3 loop: CASRSGGGYGYTF. CDR3 in DNA: TGTGCCAGCAGGTCCGGGGGGGGCTATGGCTACACCTTC. Variable domain in full (rest from reference TRBV7-8 and TRBJ1-2): GAGVSQSPRYKVAKRGQDVALRCDPISGHVSLFWYQQALGQGPEFLTYFQNEAQLDKSGLPSDRFFAERPEGSVSTLKIQRTQQEDSAVYLCASRSGGGYGYTFGSGTRLTVV.

The chain is built from TRBV5-8 and TRBJ1-1; weak D call: TRBD1 (5 bases). V lost 1 base and J 4 bases, leaving 14 bases between the germline ends. Germline V gives CDR1 SGHTS, CDR2 YDEGEE. This CDR3 contains 15 residues. CDR3 in amino acids: CASSLLGGGATEAFF. CDR3 DNA sequence: TGTGCCAGCAGCTTGCTGGGAGGAGGGGCCACTGAAGCTTTCTTT.

The chain employs TRBV9 and TRBJ1-6; D possibly corresponds to TRBD1 (6 bases). V was trimmed by 4 bases and J by 3 bases, leaving 14 bases between them. The CDR3 length is 16 residues. Looked up from germline, CDR1 is SGDLS and CDR2 is YYNGEE. The CDR3 DNA reads TGTGCCAGCAGCCCCTCCGGACAGAGCTATAATTCACCCCTCCACTTT. Its protein product is CASSPSGQSYNSPLHF. Full variable domain (missing parts from reference TRBV9 and TRBJ1-6): DSGVTQTPKHLITATGQRVTLRCSPRSGDLSVYWYQQSLDQGLQFLIQYYNGEERAKGNILERFSAQQFPDLHSELNLSSLELGDSALYFCASSPSGQSYNSPLHFGNGTRLTVT.

The CDR3 loop is CASSQAGDSYGYTF. In DNA form, the CDR3 reads TGTGCCAGCAGCCAAGCCGGGGACAGTTATGGCTACACCTTC. This rearrangement joins TRBV4-2 to TRBJ1-2, with 7 bases fitting TRBD1. Germline V gene sequence: CDR1 LGHNA, CDR2 YNFKEQ. Trimming removed 1 base from V and 5 bases from J; junction bases left unmatched: 4. The CDR3 loop spans 14 amino acids.

The chain carries TRBV6-5 and TRBJ1-5; 7 bases align to TRBD1. Germline assignment: CDR1 MNHEY and CDR2 SVGAGI. V shed 4 bases, J shed 5 bases, and the junction held 11 bases outside the gene matches. This CDR3 is built from 16 residues. Written as DNA, the CDR3 is TGTGCCAGCAGTTTCGCCGCGACAGGGTCACATCAGCCCCAGCATTTT. Amino acid sequence: CASSFAATGSHQPQHF.

J is TRBJ2-7 and V is TRBV12-2; the D call TRBD1 from the table was never checked on the DNA. TRBV12-2 is classified as a pseudogene. CDR3 size: 14 residues. The CDR3: CASRLGQGLSEQYF. The CDR3 nucleotides are TGTGCAAGTCGCTTAGGCCAGGGTCTGAGCGAGCAGTACTTC.

V gene TRBV6-2 or TRBV6-3 combines with J gene TRBJ2-1; no clear D gene. Germline V gene data show CDR1 as MNHEY and CDR2 as SVGEGT. Trimming removed 4 bases at V and 6 bases at J, with 16 bases between. The CDR3 extends over 15 amino acids. CDR3 in amino acids: CASSSGVIPRNEQFF. CDR3 sequence (DNA): TGTGCCAGCAGTTCTGGAGTCATCCCGCGCAATGAGCAGTTCTTC.

The gene calls are TRBV7-9 and TRBJ1-1, with D unclear. Germline assignment: CDR1 SEHNR and CDR2 FQNEAQ (reference sequence). This CDR3 has 12 amino acids. Trimming stripped 5 bases from V and 8 bases from J, with 12 bases between. The CDR3 here is CASSPVIEEAFF. The CDR3 bases are TGTGCCAGCAGCCCCGTCATCGAGGAAGCTTTCTTT.

The chain recombines TRBV7-2 with TRBJ2-1, with 13 bases identical to TRBD2. This CDR3 is built from 15 residues. After removal of 4 bases from V and 4 bases from J, the junction contained 1 base not matched to a gene. From germline, CDR1 is SGHTA and CDR2 FQGNSA. The chain's CDR3 is CASSWTSGGYNEQFF. In DNA form, the CDR3 reads TGTGCCAGCAGCTGGACTAGCGGGGGATACAATGAGCAGTTCTTC.

V is TRBV7-2 and J is TRBJ1-2; TRBD1 matches 10 bases. The CDR3 covers 14 residues. With V trimmed by 5 bases and J by 4 bases, 4 bases remained unmatched. The germline V gene encodes CDR1 SGHTA and CDR2 FQGNSA. CDR3 in amino acids: CASSPDRGAYGYTF. As DNA, the CDR3 is TGTGCCAGCAGCCCGGACAGGGGGGCCTATGGCTACACCTTC.

The chain couples TRBV6-4 to TRBJ1-1; the match to TRBD1 covers 7 bases. The V gene's germline CDR1 is MRHNA and CDR2 SNTAGT. V lost 6 bases and J lost 1; bases outside the gene matches: 5. CDR3 length equals 14 residues. Here the CDR3 reads CASRRTGWNTEAFF. CDR3 coding DNA: TGTGCCAGCAGACGGACAGGTTGGAACACTGAAGCTTTCTTT.

Only one count was recorded for this clone. The chain has TRBV7-3 and TRBJ1-6, with TRBD1 as a possible D gene (5 bases). CDR3 length: 14 amino acids. Germline values: CDR1 SGHTA, CDR2 FQGTGA. V dropped 8 bases and J dropped 9 bases, with 17 bases sitting between them. The CDR3 DNA is TGTGCCAGCTCCCTTACAGGAGTGGCTTCACCCCTCCACTTT. Its translation: CASSLTGVASPLHF.

The chain has TRBV6-2 or TRBV6-3 and TRBJ2-4, with unresolved D. From germline, CDR1 is MNHEY and CDR2 SVGEGT. V dropped 6 bases and J dropped 0 bases, with 15 bases sitting between them. The CDR3 covers 16 residues. The CDR3 sequence is CASSPRLLLAKNIQYF. CDR3 in DNA: TGTGCCAGCAGCCCACGACTCCTACTAGCCAAAAACATTCAGTACTTC.

The chain uses TRBV18 and TRBJ1-5; weak D call: TRBD1 (6 bases). The CDR3 totals 14 residues. Trimming took off 3 bases at V and 7 bases at J, with 13 bases between the two ends. The germline V gene has CDR1 KGHSH and CDR2 LQKENI. The CDR3 bases are TGTGCCAGCTCACCCGTCGGGGGGCGGCAGCCCCAGCATTTT. Encoded protein: CASSPVGGRQPQHF. The complete variable domain, with remaining parts taken from reference TRBV18 and TRBJ1-5, reads NAGVMQNPRHLVRRRGQEARLRCSPMKGHSHVYWYRQLPEEGLKFMVYLQKENIIDESGMPKERFSAEFPKEGPSILRIQQVVRGDSAAYFCASSPVGGRQPQHFGDGTRLSIL.